A selection of T cell receptor beta chains follows, all from one sample in a study of T cell responses to AZD1222 COVID-19 vaccine. Here immunoSEQ multiplex PCR was the method, and the copy in TCRdb shows in-frame clones only, minus some. The sample contains some 120,000 clones, 93% of which appear only once. Material: peripheral blood, obtained on day 0 of AZD1222 vaccination. The receptors stem from an adult in good health. The conserved cysteine and the conserved F or W are not part of the CDR3 here.

cdr3_aa: ASRLALGDEQF; v_call: TRBV10-3
cdr3_aa: ATSRVWTSGRETQY; v_call: TRBV15
cdr3_aa: ASSFPLGYGYT; v_call: TRBV5-1
cdr3_aa: ASSDHRGWGEQY; v_call: TRBV6-6
cdr3_aa: SGRGINEQF; v_call: TRBV29-1
cdr3_aa: ASSLRLIEQY; v_call: TRBV2
cdr3_aa: ASSREVLSSYEQY; v_call: TRBV11-2
cdr3_aa: ASSGTGYRGANVLT; v_call: TRBV6-1
cdr3_aa: ATGLAGTSTDTQY; v_call: TRBV5-5
cdr3_aa: ASSSPRNTEAF; v_call: TRBV5-1
cdr3_aa: VRSSQGTGNTIY; v_call: TRBV7-5
cdr3_aa: ASSLSPGTSNQPQH; v_call: TRBV27
cdr3_aa: AWSVIHEQY; v_call: TRBV30
cdr3_aa: ASSAGLEFYGYT; v_call: TRBV19
cdr3_aa: ASITGISTDTQY; v_call: TRBV2
cdr3_aa: ASSPGTDTQY; v_call: TRBV7-3
cdr3_aa: ASAGREDTDTQY; v_call: TRBV11-2
cdr3_aa: ASSLGQGNSPLH; v_call: TRBV5-1
cdr3_aa: ASSGQQNNEKLF; v_call: TRBV18
cdr3_aa: AWSAGWKPQDHEQY; v_call: TRBV30
cdr3_aa: ASTTGAPYNEQF; v_call: TRBV6-5
cdr3_aa: ASSLLGPDNSPLH; v_call: TRBV7-9
cdr3_aa: ASSSRQGITDTQY; v_call: TRBV11-3
cdr3_aa: AWRGTGWSETQY; v_call: TRBV30
cdr3_aa: ASSIIYEGNYGYT; v_call: TRBV19
cdr3_aa: ATHLLTGTAEAF; v_call: TRBV7-2
cdr3_aa: ASRRQGENTEAF; v_call: TRBV27
cdr3_aa: ASSPSWTGEF; v_call: TRBV28
cdr3_aa: ASSQDSSGKADTQY; v_call: TRBV4-1
cdr3_aa: ASSQDIEQASFNEKLF; v_call: TRBV4-1
cdr3_aa: ASRDRGYHGELF; v_call: TRBV6-5
cdr3_aa: ASSQGDGESTPLH; v_call: TRBV4-2
cdr3_aa: ASSGLAGRTDTQY; v_call: TRBV28
cdr3_aa: ASSLSPGHNEQF; v_call: TRBV28
cdr3_aa: ASSVGLAGDLANTGELF; v_call: TRBV5-1
cdr3_aa: ASSWASGRGGNEQF; v_call: TRBV7-2
cdr3_aa: ASSPLQGAYEQY; v_call: TRBV27
cdr3_aa: ASKDGLAGELGEQY; v_call: TRBV19
cdr3_aa: ASSRKAGAPEAF; v_call: TRBV7-9
cdr3_aa: ASRWGLSTEAF; v_call: TRBV27
cdr3_aa: ASSPQREGYNEQF; v_call: TRBV19
cdr3_aa: SASAGEGVYQPQH; v_call: TRBV20-1
cdr3_aa: ASTGTSGLGELF; v_call: TRBV6-5
cdr3_aa: ASSRGLAQETQY; v_call: TRBV3-1/TRBV3-2
cdr3_aa: ASNGGSPYNEQF; v_call: TRBV6-5
cdr3_aa: ASSFTEGGYGYT; v_call: TRBV27
cdr3_aa: ASSVVSGYNEQF; v_call: TRBV5-4
cdr3_aa: ASRLNVPGSGNTIY; v_call: TRBV19
cdr3_aa: ASSYPSKGANVLT; v_call: TRBV6-5
cdr3_aa: ASSLWNEKLF; v_call: TRBV28
cdr3_aa: ASSLEGIKGPSHTGELF; v_call: TRBV11-3
cdr3_aa: ASSVGPPAHAGDEQY; v_call: TRBV9
cdr3_aa: ASRGRGTDTQY; v_call: TRBV19
cdr3_aa: ASSGRWESGELF; v_call: TRBV9